This is a list of T cell receptor beta chains from one sample in a study of cytomegalovirus exposure and HLA in healthy donors. Only in-frame clones appear in the TCRdb table, and some are missing; sequencing was by immunoSEQ multiplex PCR. The sample lists about 120,000 clones; nearly 65% were seen once. Sequencing was carried out using PBMCs. The receptors come from a man in his forties in good health and CMV-seropositive. Both conserved end residues are part of each CDR3. The order of the fields is V gene, J gene, D gene, clone size, CDR3 DNA, CDR3 protein. A D gene is named only where the DNA matches it firmly. Clone size, where shown, is once, few, many, or a class for clones that have expanded.

TRBV23-1	TRBJ1-1	TRBD1	NA	TGCGCCAGCAGTCGAGCGAGACAGGGACCGTGGGACACTGAAGCTTTCTTT	CASSRARQGPWDTEAFF
TRBV19	TRBJ1-5	NA	NA	TGTGCCAGTACCCCCGGTCCCAGGGTTCCTCTCCGTAGCAATCAGCCCCAGCATTTT	CASTPGPRVPLRSNQPQHF
TRBV7-9	TRBJ2-7	NA	few	TGTGCCAGCAGCTTAGCCGGGTTCTCCTACGAGCAGTACTTC	CASSLAGFSYEQYF
TRBV5-1	TRBJ1-2	TRBD1	NA	TGCGCCAGCAGCTTGAGTACAGGGGGGACCTATGGCTACACCTTC	CASSLSTGGTYGYTF
TRBV7-2	TRBJ2-1	TRBD1	NA	TGTGCCAGCAGCTACGCGACAGGGTCCTACAATGAGCAGTTCTTC	CASSYATGSYNEQFF
TRBV7-6	TRBJ1-3	NA	NA	TGTGCCAGCAGCTTAGGCGGTACTGGAAACACCATATATTTT	CASSLGGTGNTIYF
TRBV4-2	TRBJ2-2	TRBD2	NA	TGTGCCAGCAGCCAAGATCTGGGACTAGTCCCCTTCGGCGAGCTGTTTTTT	CASSQDLGLVPFGELFF
TRBV7-6	TRBJ2-3	TRBD1	few	TGTGCCAGCAGCTTAGCAAACAGGGGTGAGGCAGATACGCAGTATTTT	CASSLANRGEADTQYF
TRBV9	TRBJ1-5	NA	few	TGTGCCAGCAGACGGTCCAATCAGCCCCAGCATTTT	CASRRSNQPQHF
TRBV7-2	TRBJ2-5	NA	few	TGTGCCAGCACTTCACACAGGGGGGGACAAGAGACCCAGTACTTC	CASTSHRGGQETQYF
TRBV28	TRBJ2-7	NA	NA	TGTGCCAGCAGTTTGGCCTCCTACGAGCAGTACTTC	CASSLASYEQYF
TRBV30	TRBJ1-5	NA	few	TGTGCCTGGAGTGTCGGAGGGTATAATGGCAATCAGCCCCAGCATTTT	CAWSVGGYNGNQPQHF
TRBV4-3	TRBJ2-7	TRBD1	NA	TGCGCCAGCAGCCGAGACAGGGGGCCCTACGAGCAGTACTTC	CASSRDRGPYEQYF
TRBV7-2	TRBJ2-5	TRBD2	NA	TGTGCCAGCAGCTTTAGCGGGAGGGCCGGAGAGACCCAGTACTTC	CASSFSGRAGETQYF
TRBV6-1	TRBJ2-3	NA	few	TGTGCCAGCAGTGAGGAGCCCCGACTAGAGCAGTATTTT	CASSEEPRLEQYF
TRBV5-1	TRBJ1-6	NA	NA	TGCGCCAGCAGCTTGGAGGACTTGGGGAATTCACCCCTCCACTTT	CASSLEDLGNSPLHF
TRBV11-2	TRBJ2-2	NA	NA	TGTGCCAGCAGCTTAGATATTACCGGGGAGCTGTTTTTT	CASSLDITGELFF
TRBV7-7	TRBJ2-3	TRBD1	NA	TGTGCTAGCAGCAGACAGGGCCTCACAGATACGCAGTATTTT	CASSRQGLTDTQYF
TRBV9	TRBJ2-6	NA	NA	TGTGCCAGCAGCGCCGTCTCTGGGGCCAACGTCCTGACTTTC	CASSAVSGANVLTF
TRBV28	TRBJ1-1	TRBD1	NA	TGTGCCAGCAGCACCACGGGACAGTCGAACACTGAAGCTTTCTTT	CASSTTGQSNTEAFF
TRBV9	TRBJ1-4	TRBD1	NA	TGTGCCAGCAGCTTCGAGACAGGGCCCGGGGAAAAACTGTTTTTT	CASSFETGPGEKLFF
TRBV7-9	TRBJ1-1	NA	NA	TGTGCCAGCAGCCTACTACAGGCGAACACTGAAGCTTTCTTT	CASSLLQANTEAFF